Presented here are 28 T cell receptor beta chains from one specimen sequenced in a study of cytomegalovirus exposure and HLA in healthy donors. Assay: immunoSEQ multiplex PCR; the TCRdb copy retains only in-frame clones and omits some. The sample lists roughly 86,000 clones, about 96% occurring once. Sequences were obtained from PBMCs. The receptors derive from a man in his late teens or twenties in good health and CMV-seropositive.

The chain employs TRBV7-6 and TRBJ2-5, with D perhaps matching TRBD2 (6 bases). CDR3 length: 14 amino acids. Trimming took 6 bases from V and 1 from J, leaving 12 bases between them. From germline, CDR1 is SGHVS and CDR2 FNYEAQ. CDR3 loop: CASSNWDSQETQYF. CDR3 DNA: TGTGCCAGCAGTAACTGGGACTCCCAAGAGACCCAGTACTTC.

The chain has TRBV6-1 and TRBJ1-1; 7 bases map to TRBD1. CDR1 MNHNS and CDR2 SASEGT come from the germline V gene. Unmatched junction bases numbered 7, after V lost 6 bases and J lost 0 bases. CDR3 size: 15 residues. The CDR3 loop reads CASRNEGQMNTEAFF. The CDR3 DNA is TGTGCCAGCAGAAACGAGGGACAGATGAACACTGAAGCTTTCTTT.

The V call is TRBV5-1, the J call TRBJ2-1; the D gene is possibly TRBD2 (6 bases). Per the germline V gene, CDR1 is SGHRS and CDR2 is YFSETQ. The CDR3 totals 15 residues. V was cut by 0 bases and J by 3 bases, with 10 bases left in between. The CDR3 loop is CASSLAGTYYNEQFF. The CDR3 DNA follows: TGCGCCAGCAGCTTGGCCGGGACTTACTACAATGAGCAGTTCTTC.

The rearrangement links TRBV5-4 to TRBJ2-7, with 8 positions matching TRBD2. V shed 2 bases, J shed 3 bases, and the junction held 4 bases outside the gene matches. In germline, CDR1 is SGHNT, CDR2 YYREEE (reference sequence). The length of the CDR3 is 14 residues. CDR3 residues: CASSFGLADYEQYF. The CDR3 DNA sequence: TGTGCCAGCAGCTTTGGACTAGCCGACTACGAGCAGTACTTC.

DNA for the CDR3: TGTGCCAGCAGGCGGGGGTCGTCCATCTACGAGCAGTACTTC. Amino acids: CASRRGSSIYEQYF. The chain has TRBV6-1 and TRBJ2-7; 7 bases are a match to TRBD2. CDR1 and CDR2 from the germline V gene are MNHNS and SASEGT. The CDR3 extends over 14 amino acids. The V segment lost 6 bases and the J segment 3 bases; nucleotides outside the gene matches: 8.

This chain joins TRBV11-2 and TRBJ2-3; D is unresolved. V was shortened by 0 bases and J by 2 bases, with 9 bases between the two germline ends. Germline CDR1 is SGHAT and CDR2 is FQNNGV. The CDR3 has 15 amino acids. CDR3 sequence reads: CASSLDPTYTDTQYF. For the CDR3, the DNA is TGTGCCAGCAGCTTAGATCCAACTTACACAGATACGCAGTATTTT.

This chain links TRBV6-1 with TRBJ1-5, with 7 nucleotides matching TRBD1. The junction had 9 bases not matched to a gene; V was cut back by 5 bases and J by 8 bases. CDR3 length: 14 residues. CDR1 is MNHNS, CDR2 SASEGT, per germline. This chain's CDR3 is CASSPGTAPEPQHF. The CDR3 DNA follows: TGTGCCAGCAGTCCCGGGACAGCTCCCGAGCCCCAGCATTTT.

The rearrangement links TRBV19 to TRBJ2-7, with 8 bases that match TRBD1. V shed 6 bases, J shed 4 bases, and the junction held 8 bases outside the gene matches. CDR3 size: 14 residues. CDR1 and CDR2 from the germline V gene are LNHDA and SQIVND (reference sequence). The CDR3 DNA reads as TGTGCCAGTAGGGGACAGGACGCCTTTTACGAGCAGTACTTC. Translating gives CASRGQDAFYEQYF. Together with reference TRBV19 and TRBJ2-7, the CDR3 gives the full variable domain: DGGITQSPKYLFRKEGQNVTLSCEQNLNHDAMYWYRQDPGQGLRLIYYSQIVNDFQKGDIAEGYSVSREKKESFPLTVTSAQKNPTAFYLCASRGQDAFYEQYFGPGTRLTVT.

The gene calls are TRBV19 and TRBJ2-3; the D gene is possibly TRBD2 (6 bases). The CDR3 contains 14 residues. V was shortened by 5 bases and J by 1 base, with 10 bases between the two germline ends. Looked up from germline, CDR1 is LNHDA and CDR2 is SQIVND (reference sequence). The DNA of the CDR3 is TGTGCCAGTAGTCAAGGCGGGGGCACAGATACGCAGTATTTT. Protein sequence: CASSQGGGTDTQYF.

This clone was seen once. The chain recombines TRBV6-1 with TRBJ2-3; 8 bases line up with TRBD2. V trimming: 8 bases; J trimming: 3 bases; junction bases outside the gene matches: 10. The CDR3 is 15 amino acids. Germline loops: CDR1 MNHNS, CDR2 SASEGT. The CDR3 sequence: CASETASGRTDTQYF. CDR3 sequence (DNA): TGTGCCAGCGAGACGGCTAGCGGGCGTACAGATACGCAGTATTTT.

This rearrangement joins TRBV21-1 to TRBJ2-2; whether TRBD1, the table's D call, matches the DNA was not checked. TRBV21-1 is marked as a pseudogene. This CDR3 region has 13 residues. DNA for the CDR3: TGTGCCAGCATCTCTGGGGCCACCGGGGAGCTGTTTTTT. Its protein is CASISGATGELFF.

The chain carries TRBV4-1 and TRBJ2-5; 16 nucleotides align to TRBD2. The CDR3 covers 18 residues. Germline V gene data show CDR1 as MGHRA and CDR2 as YSYEKL. J was trimmed by 5 bases and V by 1 base; bases with no gene match: 7. The CDR3 spells CASSQVNLGLAGGETQYF. CDR3 DNA: TGCGCCAGCAGCCAAGTTAATTTGGGACTAGCGGGAGGGGAGACCCAGTACTTC.

This chain joins TRBV7-6 and TRBJ2-1; 9 positions agree with TRBD2. The CDR3 covers 18 residues. V lost 5 bases to trimming and J lost 1 base; unmatched junction nucleotides: 12. Germline V gene lookup returns CDR1 SGHVS and CDR2 FNYEAQ. The CDR3 is CASSVSGRLAVSYNEQFF. In DNA, the CDR3 is TGTGCCAGCAGCGTTAGTGGGCGACTAGCGGTATCCTACAATGAGCAGTTCTTC.

The chain links TRBV7-9 to TRBJ2-1; perhaps TRBD1 as D (5 bases). The V end was cut by 5 bases, the J end by 7 bases, with 15 bases between. Germline lookup yields CDR1 SEHNR and CDR2 FQNEAQ (reference sequence). This CDR3 spans 14 amino acids. The CDR3 loop reads CASSPPRDRNEQFF. The CDR3 region has the DNA TGTGCCAGCAGCCCCCCCAGGGATAGGAATGAGCAGTTCTTC.

The chain has TRBV11-2 and TRBJ2-5; TRBD2 agrees at 7 bases. Per germline, CDR1 SGHAT and CDR2 FQNNGV. The CDR3 spans 17 residues. Unmatched junction bases numbered 14, after V lost 2 bases and J lost 5 bases. The CDR3 DNA follows: TGTGCCAGCAGCTTAACGCCGCGACTAGCAGCGGGGGAGACCCAGTACTTC. Translated, it gives CASSLTPRLAAGETQYF.

The genes are TRBV30 and TRBJ1-5; TRBD1 aligns across 7 bases. The trim removed 1 base at V and 3 bases at J, leaving 3 bases unmatched. This CDR3 is 14 amino acids long. Per the germline V gene, CDR1 is GTSNPN and CDR2 is SVGIG (reference sequence). The CDR3 DNA reads TGTGCCTGGAGTGCCGGACAGGACAATCAGCCCCAGCATTTT. It encodes CAWSAGQDNQPQHF. Looking up the rest from reference TRBV30 and TRBJ1-5 gives the full variable domain: SQTIHQWPATLVQPVGSPLSLECTVEGTSNPNLYWYRQAAGRGLQLLFYSVGIGQISSEVPQNLSASRPQDRQFILSSKKLLLSDSGFYLCAWSAGQDNQPQHFGDGTRLSIL.

V gene TRBV28 combines with J gene TRBJ1-3, with 8 nucleotides matching TRBD1. The CDR3 length is 14 residues. Trimming at V came to 5 bases and at J to 7 bases, leaving 7 bases not matched to a gene. Germline lookup yields CDR1 MDHEN and CDR2 SYDVKM. This CDR3 is CASSAQDRVNTIYF. DNA for the CDR3: TGTGCCAGCAGTGCCCAGGACAGGGTGAACACCATATATTTT.

The CDR3 reads CASSPQTGSTDTQYF. The CDR3 nucleotides read TGTGCCAGCAGCCCCCAGACGGGAAGCACAGATACGCAGTATTTT. V gene TRBV7-2 combines with J gene TRBJ2-3, with TRBD2 as a possible D gene (5 bases). Germline assignment: CDR1 SGHTA and CDR2 FQGNSA. CDR3 length: 15 amino acids. Between the trimmed V and J ends, which lost 5 bases and 0 bases, there was a span of 12 bases.

The V gene is TRBV19, the J gene TRBJ2-3; 7 positions match TRBD1. J lost 3 bases, V lost 11 bases, and 11 bases had no gene match. Germline CDR1 and CDR2: LNHDA and SQIVND (reference sequence). This CDR3 comprises 14 residues. CDR3 nucleotides: TGTGCCTCCAGGAGAACAGGGGAGACAGATACGCAGTATTTT. Translating it yields CASRRTGETDTQYF.

The chain uses TRBV2 and TRBJ1-4; TRBD1 agrees at 9 bases. After removal of 7 bases from V and 8 bases from J, the junction contained 5 bases not matched to a gene. The CDR3 runs 13 residues. The germline CDR1 and CDR2 sequences are SNHLY and FYNNEI. CDR3 protein: CASTGQGKEKLFF. The CDR3 DNA sequence: TGTGCCAGCACAGGACAGGGGAAGGAAAAACTGTTTTTT. Full variable domain (remainder filled in from reference TRBV2 and TRBJ1-4): EPEVTQTPSHQVTQMGQEVILRCVPISNHLYFYWYRQILGQKVEFLVSFYNNEISEKSEIFDDQFSVERPDGSNFTLKIRSTKLEDSAMYFCASTGQGKEKLFFGSGTQLSVL.

This sequence joins TRBV6-5 and TRBJ1-5, with a tentative D call TRBD1 (5 bases). Trimming took off 5 bases at V and 3 bases at J, with 11 bases between the two ends. The CDR3 length is 14 residues. Germline CDR1 and CDR2: MNHEY and SVGAGI. In DNA, the CDR3 is TGTGCCAGCAGTGACAGTTTTTACAATCAGCCCCAGCATTTT. The encoded protein is CASSDSFYNQPQHF.

J is TRBJ2-3 and V is TRBV27; the D gene is possibly TRBD2 (5 bases). The CDR3 totals 16 residues. Germline V lookup: CDR1 MNHEY, CDR2 SMNVEV (reference sequence). Trimming stripped 1 base from V and 4 bases from J, with 15 bases between. The CDR3 loop is CASSLFSGNSADTQYF. The CDR3 region has the DNA TGTGCCAGCAGTTTATTCTCCGGGAACTCGGCAGATACGCAGTATTTT.

CDR3 nucleotides: TGTGCCAGCGCCGGGGATGGCTACACCTTC. It is translated as CASAGDGYTF. This sequence joins TRBV7-9 and TRBJ1-2; the D is unclear. This CDR3 spans 10 amino acids. V dropped 8 bases and J dropped 6 bases, with 7 bases sitting between them. Germline loops: CDR1 SEHNR, CDR2 FQNEAQ (reference sequence).

Details on this clone: The missing conserved phenylalanine or tryptophan at the end of this CDR3 makes a read error likely. The DNA is omitted, as the CDR3 cannot be located on it reliably, and the CDR3 follows TCRdb's listing. This CDR3 is CASSLALKGLDRKATFFYC. The chain joins TRBV7-9 to TRBJ2-7; the table's D gene call, TRBD1, was not cross checked with the DNA. Germline CDR1 is SEHNR and CDR2 is FQNEAQ (reference sequence). Termini included, the CDR3 measures 19 amino acids.

This chain uses TRBV5-1 with TRBJ1-3; 7 bases are a match to TRBD1. Germline V gene data show CDR1 as SGHRS and CDR2 as YFSETQ. CDR3 length: 15 residues. J gave up 4 bases and V 1 base, and 5 bases lay outside the gene matches. The CDR3 region has the DNA TGCGCCAGCAGCTTGCTTACAGGGGACGGAAACACCATATATTTT. Residues: CASSLLTGDGNTIYF.

The count of this clone is one. The chain couples TRBV2 to TRBJ1-2, with D maybe TRBD1 (5 bases). V shed 6 bases and J shed 3 bases, with 14 bases lying between them. From germline, CDR1 is SNHLY and CDR2 FYNNEI. The CDR3 covers 14 residues. DNA for the CDR3: TGTGCCAGCAGAAAGGGGTTTAGGGACTATGGCTACACCTTC. This translates into CASRKGFRDYGYTF. Full variable domain (outside the CDR3, taken from reference TRBV2 and TRBJ1-2): EPEVTQTPSHQVTQMGQEVILRCVPISNHLYFYWYRQILGQKVEFLVSFYNNEISEKSEIFDDQFSVERPDGSNFTLKIRSTKLEDSAMYFCASRKGFRDYGYTFGSGTRLTVV.

The chain carries TRBV30 and TRBJ2-7; 10 nucleotides agree with TRBD2. This CDR3 has 15 amino acids. V lost 2 bases and J lost 2; bases outside the gene matches: 6. Germline CDR1 reads GTSNPN; CDR2 reads SVGIG (reference sequence). The CDR3 sequence is CAWSRTSGGPYEQYF. The CDR3 region has the DNA TGTGCCTGGAGTCGGACTAGCGGCGGGCCCTACGAGCAGTACTTC.

The J gene is TRBJ1-1, the V gene TRBV18; D is uncertain. This CDR3 contains 13 residues. Germline lookup yields CDR1 KGHSH and CDR2 LQKENI. Trimming took off 6 bases at V and 7 bases at J, with 15 bases between the two ends. The CDR3 DNA reads as TGTGCCAGCTCGCCGATCCAACATGGTGAAGCTTTCTTT. Translated: CASSPIQHGEAFF.